The 23 T cell receptor beta chains below all came from one sample that was sequenced in a study of cytomegalovirus exposure and HLA in healthy donors. Researchers ran the PCR with 60 Vbeta and 13 Jbeta primers. Assay: immunoSEQ multiplex PCR; the TCRdb copy retains only in-frame clones and omits some. This sample has 35,000 to 55,000 clones, with over 55% found just once. Sequencing was done on a sample of PBMCs. Every receptor here comes from a human donor in good health.

V is TRBV19 and J is TRBJ2-2; D is perhaps TRBD1 (5 bases). The CDR3 extends over 15 amino acids. The germline CDR1 and CDR2 sequences are LNHDA and SQIVND (reference sequence). V lost 7 bases, J lost 3 bases, and 15 bases lay in between. CDR3 protein: CASKRLLRDTGELFF. The CDR3 DNA reads TGTGCCAGTAAACGACTCCTCAGGGACACCGGGGAGCTGTTTTTT.

The genes are TRBV6-5 and TRBJ1-3; D ambiguous. Looked up from germline, CDR1 is MNHEY and CDR2 is SVGAGI. The CDR3 extends over 15 amino acids. Trimming left V 2 bases short and J 0 bases short, with 8 bases between. CDR3: CASSYGRSSGNTIYF. DNA of the CDR3: TGTGCCAGCAGTTACGGCCGGAGCTCTGGAAACACCATATATTTT.

The chain links TRBV5-4 to TRBJ2-2; 8 bases line up with TRBD1. Germline loops: CDR1 SGHNT, CDR2 YYREEE (reference sequence). Trimming cost V 4 bases and J 2 bases; bases outside gene matches: 4. The CDR3 is 15 amino acids. CDR3 residues: CASSIGTGNTGELFF. CDR3 DNA: TGTGCCAGCAGCATAGGGACAGGAAACACCGGGGAGCTGTTTTTT.

A few counts support this clone. This chain links TRBV5-1 with TRBJ1-6; D gene ambiguous. The CDR3 consists of 15 residues. Germline CDR1 is SGHRS and CDR2 is YFSETQ. V lost 4 bases and J 18 bases, leaving 26 bases between the germline ends. The CDR3: CASSPTPGGSPTPHF. In DNA form, the CDR3 reads TGCGCCAGCAGCCCCACTCCTGGCGGGTCACCAACACCCCACTTT.

The CDR3 DNA is TGTGCCAGCAGCGTCGCCCTAATTAACACTGAAGCTTTCTTT. This sequence encodes CASSVALINTEAFF. The chain uses TRBV9 and TRBJ1-1, with unresolved D. The CDR3 totals 14 residues. Between the trimmed V and J ends, which lost 2 bases and 2 bases, there was a span of 10 bases. Germline V gene data show CDR1 as SGDLS and CDR2 as YYNGEE.

This chain uses TRBV7-9 with TRBJ1-5; no clear D gene. Germline CDR1 SEHNR, CDR2 FQNEAQ (reference sequence). V dropped 0 bases and J dropped 7 bases, with 7 bases sitting between them. The CDR3 loop spans 13 amino acids. CDR3 sequence (DNA): TGTGCCAGCAGCTTAGCCCCAAAACAGCCCCAGCATTTT. It codes for CASSLAPKQPQHF.

The chain uses TRBV29-1 and TRBJ2-1; 13 nucleotides line up with TRBD2. The CDR3 loop spans 14 amino acids. Germline CDR1 and CDR2: SQVTM and ANQGSEA. The ends lost 3 bases at V and 7 bases at J; junction bases unmatched: 3. The CDR3 spells CSVERTSGGNEQFF. CDR3 sequence (DNA): TGCAGCGTTGAGAGGACTAGCGGGGGTAATGAGCAGTTCTTC.

This rearrangement joins TRBV7-6 to TRBJ1-4, with no clear D. Trimming shortened V by 1 base and J by 7 bases, and 7 bases separated the two germline ends. The CDR3 is made up of 13 amino acids. Germline CDR1 and CDR2: SGHVS and FNYEAQ. In DNA form, the CDR3 reads TGTGCCAGCAGCTTAGGAGTTCTTGAAAAACTGTTTTTT. Protein: CASSLGVLEKLFF.

This clone has only a few counts. The chain carries TRBV2 and TRBJ1-1, with D hard to call. The CDR3 spans 11 residues. Deletions cut 2 bases from V and 8 bases from J, with 6 bases between. In germline, CDR1 is SNHLY, CDR2 FYNNEI. The CDR3 nucleotides are TGTGCCAGCAGTGAACGCAGGGAAGCTTTCTTT. It specifies CASSERREAFF. The whole variable domain, remainder taken from reference TRBV2 and TRBJ1-1, is EPEVTQTPSHQVTQMGQEVILRCVPISNHLYFYWYRQILGQKVEFLVSFYNNEISEKSEIFDDQFSVERPDGSNFTLKIRSTKLEDSAMYFCASSERREAFFGQGTRLTVV.

This clone was detected only a few times. The chain couples TRBV5-1 to TRBJ1-2; 10 bases are a match to TRBD1. V lost 4 bases and J lost 8; bases outside the gene matches: 8. The CDR3 spans 14 residues. Germline V gene data show CDR1 as SGHRS and CDR2 as YFSETQ. CDR3 sequence (DNA): TGCGCCAGCAGCCAGGGACAGGGGTCGGAAGGCTACACCTTC. Its protein is CASSQGQGSEGYTF. The whole variable domain, remainder taken from reference TRBV5-1 and TRBJ1-2, is KAGVTQTPRYLIKTRGQQVTLSCSPISGHRSVSWYQQTPGQGLQFLFEYFSETQRNKGNFPGRFSGRQFSNSRSEMNVSTLELGDSALYLCASSQGQGSEGYTFGSGTRLTVV.

This clone was found a few times. CDR3 loop: CASSLGGGPYNEQFF. The CDR3 DNA sequence: TGCGCCAGCAGCTTGGGCGGGGGGCCCTACAATGAGCAGTTCTTC. The chain employs TRBV5-1 and TRBJ2-1, with TRBD2 identical over 8 bases. Per the germline V gene, CDR1 is SGHRS and CDR2 is YFSETQ. This CDR3 is built from 15 residues. Unmatched junction bases numbered 1, after V lost 0 bases and J lost 2 bases.

V gene TRBV18 combines with J gene TRBJ1-4; 8 bases agree with TRBD1. The CDR3 is made up of 16 amino acids. Germline loops: CDR1 KGHSH, CDR2 LQKENI. V lost 4 bases, J lost 8 bases, and 12 bases stayed unmatched. CDR3 sequence reads: CASSLNPGQEKEKLFF. In DNA, the CDR3 is TGTGCCAGCTCACTCAACCCGGGACAGGAGAAAGAAAAACTGTTTTTT.

This sequence joins TRBV6-6 and TRBJ2-2; D is perhaps TRBD1 (6 bases). The CDR3 runs to 14 residues. CDR1 is MNHNY, CDR2 SVGAGI, per germline (reference sequence). V was shortened by 5 bases and J by 0 bases, with 7 bases between the two germline ends. The CDR3 sequence: CASSGTTNTGELFF. In nucleotides, the CDR3 is TGTGCCAGCAGTGGGACAACGAACACCGGGGAGCTGTTTTTT.

This clone was seen more than once but under ten times. The V and J genes are TRBV5-6 and TRBJ1-5, with 8 bases matching TRBD1. This CDR3 is built from 16 residues. V lost 4 bases, J lost 3 bases, and 9 bases stayed unmatched. Germline lookup yields CDR1 SGHDT and CDR2 YYEEEE. The CDR3 loop is CASSPSTGDPNQPQHF. In DNA form, the CDR3 reads TGTGCCAGCAGCCCTTCGACAGGGGACCCCAATCAGCCCCAGCATTTT.

The gene calls are TRBV1 and TRBJ2-7; TRBD2 reflects the table's D call only, with no check against the DNA. TRBV1 is shown as a pseudogene. The CDR3 runs to 15 residues. CDR3 residues: CTSSQSFGERYEQYF. The CDR3 DNA reads as TGCACCAGCAGCCAATCGTTTGGGGAGAGGTACGAGCAGTACTTC.

This chain joins TRBV18 and TRBJ2-7, with D possibly TRBD1 on 6 matching bases. Germline loops: CDR1 KGHSH, CDR2 LQKENI. The germline V and J ends were trimmed by 2 bases and 3 bases, with 8 bases remaining between them. This CDR3 spans 13 amino acids. This CDR3 is CASSPGQIYEQYF. The CDR3 DNA follows: TGTGCCAGCTCACCAGGACAGATCTACGAGCAGTACTTC.

This clone appeared a few times. The V call is TRBV5-1, the J call TRBJ2-3; D may be TRBD1 (6 bases). V lost 2 bases and J 1 base, leaving 8 bases between the germline ends. This CDR3 contains 14 residues. CDR1 and CDR2 (germline): SGHRS, YFSETQ. CDR3 in amino acids: CASSFNRGTDTQYF. The CDR3 region has the DNA TGCGCCAGCAGCTTCAACAGGGGCACAGATACGCAGTATTTT.

V and J are TRBV7-8 and TRBJ1-5; the D gene is possibly TRBD1 (6 bases). V lost 1 base, J lost 7 bases, and 14 bases lay in between. The CDR3 runs 15 residues. The germline V gene encodes CDR1 SGHVS and CDR2 FQNEAQ. The CDR3: CASSLVLTGYQPQHF. The CDR3 nucleotides are TGTGCCAGCAGCTTAGTTCTAACAGGGTACCAGCCCCAGCATTTT. Together with reference TRBV7-8 and TRBJ1-5, the CDR3 gives the full variable domain: GAGVSQSPRYKVAKRGQDVALRCDPISGHVSLFWYQQALGQGPEFLTYFQNEAQLDKSGLPSDRFFAERPEGSVSTLKIQRTQQEDSAVYLCASSLVLTGYQPQHFGDGTRLSIL.

This clone appeared once. The chain joins TRBV4-3 to TRBJ1-2; 8 nucleotides align to TRBD1. Germline CDR1 reads LGHNA; CDR2 reads YSLEER. The CDR3 is 16 amino acids. Germline trimming cut 0 bases from V and 0 bases from J; bases unmatched to any gene: 3. The CDR3: CASSQDLGQANYGYTF. The CDR3 nucleotides read TGCGCCAGCAGCCAAGATTTGGGACAGGCTAACTATGGCTACACCTTC.

The chain couples TRBV4-1 to TRBJ2-1, with D possibly TRBD2 on 7 matching bases. V was pared by 4 bases and J by 4 bases, with 17 bases between. Germline V lookup: CDR1 MGHRA, CDR2 YSYEKL. The CDR3 contains 16 residues. CDR3 amino acids: CASSRGGRVEYNEQFF. The CDR3 coding sequence is TGCGCCAGCAGCCGGGGGGGCAGGGTCGAATACAATGAGCAGTTCTTC.

The chain joins TRBV5-1 to TRBJ2-5, with TRBD1 identical over 10 bases. The trim removed 4 bases at V and 4 bases at J, leaving 4 bases unmatched. The CDR3 sequence is 14 residues long. In germline, CDR1 is SGHRS, CDR2 YFSETQ. The CDR3 nucleotides read TGCGCCAGCAGCCTTGGACAGGGGGTAGAGACCCAGTACTTC. It codes for CASSLGQGVETQYF. Together with reference TRBV5-1 and TRBJ2-5, the CDR3 gives the full variable domain: KAGVTQTPRYLIKTRGQQVTLSCSPISGHRSVSWYQQTPGQGLQFLFEYFSETQRNKGNFPGRFSGRQFSNSRSEMNVSTLELGDSALYLCASSLGQGVETQYFGPGTRLLVL.

The chain's CDR3 is CASVGRGLGKNIQYF. In DNA, the CDR3 is TGTGCCAGCGTGGGCAGGGGCTTAGGCAAAAACATTCAGTACTTC. V usage is TRBV6-1 and J usage is TRBJ2-4, with D possibly matching TRBD1 (6 bases). Trimming shortened V by 8 bases and J by 3 bases, and 17 bases separated the two germline ends. Germline V gene sequence: CDR1 MNHNS, CDR2 SASEGT. The CDR3 consists of 15 residues.

The table lists this clone with a count of one. The chain joins TRBV4-1 to TRBJ2-7; 13 bases map to TRBD2. Germline V gene sequence: CDR1 MGHRA, CDR2 YSYEKL. J gave up 4 bases and V 7 bases, and 7 bases lay outside the gene matches. The CDR3 consists of 15 residues. The CDR3 sequence: CASTLGTSGAYEQYF. Written as DNA, the CDR3 is TGCGCCAGCACCTTGGGGACTAGCGGGGCTTACGAGCAGTACTTC.